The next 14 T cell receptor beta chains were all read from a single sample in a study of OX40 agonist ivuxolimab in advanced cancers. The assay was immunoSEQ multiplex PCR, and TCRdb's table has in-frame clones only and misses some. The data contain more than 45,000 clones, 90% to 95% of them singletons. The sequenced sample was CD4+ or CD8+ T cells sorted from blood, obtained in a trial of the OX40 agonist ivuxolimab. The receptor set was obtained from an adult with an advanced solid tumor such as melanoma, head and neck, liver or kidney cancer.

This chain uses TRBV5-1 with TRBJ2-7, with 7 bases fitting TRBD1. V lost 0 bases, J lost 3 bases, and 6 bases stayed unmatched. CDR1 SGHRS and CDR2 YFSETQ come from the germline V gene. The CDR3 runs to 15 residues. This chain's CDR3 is CASSLEQGPIYEQYF. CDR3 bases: TGCGCCAGCAGCTTGGAACAGGGGCCGATCTACGAGCAGTACTTC.

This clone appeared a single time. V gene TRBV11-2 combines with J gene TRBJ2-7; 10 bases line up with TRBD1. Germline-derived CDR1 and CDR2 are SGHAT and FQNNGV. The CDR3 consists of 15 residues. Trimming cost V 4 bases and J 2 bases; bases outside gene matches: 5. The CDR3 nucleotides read TGTGCCAGCAGCTCAGACAGGGGGCAAACCTACGAGCAGTACTTC. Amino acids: CASSSDRGQTYEQYF.

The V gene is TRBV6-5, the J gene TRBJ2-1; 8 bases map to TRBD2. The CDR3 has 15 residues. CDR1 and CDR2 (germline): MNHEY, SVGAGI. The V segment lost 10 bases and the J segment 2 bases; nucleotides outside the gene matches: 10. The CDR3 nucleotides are TGTGCCACCTCAGCGGGAGTATCACCCTACAATGAGCAGTTCTTC. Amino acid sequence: CATSAGVSPYNEQFF.

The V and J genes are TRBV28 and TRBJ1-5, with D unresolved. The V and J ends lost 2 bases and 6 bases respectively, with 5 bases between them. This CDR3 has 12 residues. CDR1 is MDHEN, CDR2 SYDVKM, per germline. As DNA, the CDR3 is TGTGCCAGCAGTTTAGCAACTCAGCCCCAGCATTTT. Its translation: CASSLATQPQHF.

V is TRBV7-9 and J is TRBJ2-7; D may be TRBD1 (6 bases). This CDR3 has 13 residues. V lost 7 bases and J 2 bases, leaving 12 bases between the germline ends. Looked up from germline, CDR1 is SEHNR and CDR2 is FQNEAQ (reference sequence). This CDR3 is CASTSGTTYEQYF. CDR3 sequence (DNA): TGTGCCAGCACTTCCGGGACAACCTACGAGCAGTACTTC. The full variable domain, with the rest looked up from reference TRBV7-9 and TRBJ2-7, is DTGVSQNPRHKITKRGQNVTFRCDPISEHNRLYWYRQTLGQGPEFLTYFQNEAQLEKSRLLSDRFSAERPKGSFSTLEIQRTEQGDSAMYLCASTSGTTYEQYFGPGTRLTVT.

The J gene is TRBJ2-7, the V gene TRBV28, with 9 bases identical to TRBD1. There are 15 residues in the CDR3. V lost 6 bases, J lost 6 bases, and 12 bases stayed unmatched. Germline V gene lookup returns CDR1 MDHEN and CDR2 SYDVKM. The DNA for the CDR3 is TGTGCCAGCAGAAGCTCCTCCGGGACAGGGTTCGAGCAGTACTTC. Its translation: CASRSSSGTGFEQYF.

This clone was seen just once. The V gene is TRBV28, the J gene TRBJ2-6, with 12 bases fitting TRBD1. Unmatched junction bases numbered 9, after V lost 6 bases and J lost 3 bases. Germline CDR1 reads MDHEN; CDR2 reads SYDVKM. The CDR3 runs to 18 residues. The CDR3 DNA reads TGTGCCAGCAGCCCCCCCGGGACAGGGGGCTTTGGGGCCAACGTCCTGACTTTC. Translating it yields CASSPPGTGGFGANVLTF. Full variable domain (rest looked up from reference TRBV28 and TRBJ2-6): DVKVTQSSRYLVKRTGEKVFLECVQDMDHENMFWYRQDPGLGLRLIYFSYDVKMKEKGDIPEGYSVSREKKERFSLILESASTNQTSMYLCASSPPGTGGFGANVLTFGAGSRLTVL.

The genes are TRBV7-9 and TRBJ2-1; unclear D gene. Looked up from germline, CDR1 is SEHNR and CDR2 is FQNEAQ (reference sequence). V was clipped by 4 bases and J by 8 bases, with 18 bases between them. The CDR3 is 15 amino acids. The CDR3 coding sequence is TGTGCCAGCAGCTCCCCTTCTCTGGCCTGGGATGAGCAGTTCTTC. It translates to CASSSPSLAWDEQFF.

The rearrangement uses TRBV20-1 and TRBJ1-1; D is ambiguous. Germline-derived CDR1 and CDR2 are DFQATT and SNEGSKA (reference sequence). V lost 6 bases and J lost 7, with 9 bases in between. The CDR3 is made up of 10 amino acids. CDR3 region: CSAAGREAFF. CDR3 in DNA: TGCAGTGCGGCAGGACGTGAAGCTTTCTTT.

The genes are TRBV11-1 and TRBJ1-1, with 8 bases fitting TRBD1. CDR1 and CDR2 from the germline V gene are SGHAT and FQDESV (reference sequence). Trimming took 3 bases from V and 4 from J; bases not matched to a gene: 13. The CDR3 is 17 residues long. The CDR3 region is CASSLGTGSLLATEAFF. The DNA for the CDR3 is TGTGCCAGCAGCTTGGGGACAGGTTCTTTGTTGGCCACTGAAGCTTTCTTT.

Here the CDR3 reads CASSLDVKTQYF. The DNA for the CDR3 is TGTGCCAGCAGCTTAGATGTTAAGACCCAGTACTTC. V usage is TRBV11-2 and J usage is TRBJ2-5; D not resolved. Germline CDR1 and CDR2: SGHAT and FQNNGV. Trimming cost V 0 bases and J 6 bases, with 5 bases left between them. CDR3 size: 12 residues.

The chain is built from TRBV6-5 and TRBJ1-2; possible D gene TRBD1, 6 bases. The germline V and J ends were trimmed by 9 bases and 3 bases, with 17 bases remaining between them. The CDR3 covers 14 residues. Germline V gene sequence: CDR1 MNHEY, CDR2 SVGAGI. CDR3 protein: CASDPGGGYYGYTF. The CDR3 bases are TGTGCCAGTGACCCGGGAGGGGGTTACTATGGCTACACCTTC.

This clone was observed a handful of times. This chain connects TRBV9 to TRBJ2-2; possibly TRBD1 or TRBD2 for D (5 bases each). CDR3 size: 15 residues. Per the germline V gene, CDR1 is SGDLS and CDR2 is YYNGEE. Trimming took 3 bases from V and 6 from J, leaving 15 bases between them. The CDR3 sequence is CASSARDATAGELFF. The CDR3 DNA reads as TGTGCCAGCAGCGCGAGGGACGCCACGGCCGGGGAGCTGTTTTTT.

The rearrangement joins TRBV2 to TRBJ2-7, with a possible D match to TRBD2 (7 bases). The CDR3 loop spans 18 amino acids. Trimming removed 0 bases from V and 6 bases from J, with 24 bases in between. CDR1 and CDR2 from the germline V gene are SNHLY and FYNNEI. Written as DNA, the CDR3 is TGTGCCAGCAGTGAAGCGTGGGGGCTCGGCGGGAGTCGCGGCGAGCAGTACTTC. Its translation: CASSEAWGLGGSRGEQYF.